The T cell receptor (beta chain) under discussion was sequenced for a study of Ad26.COV2.S vaccination and SARS-CoV-2 variants. Overall study context: The COV1001 Ad26.COV2.S trial arm included the donor.

The table came from immunoSEQ multiplex PCR; TCRdb's copy has only in-frame clones and leaves some out. The sample lists 350,000 to 500,000 clones, roughly nine tenths occurring once. Described treatment: 15 to 20 received Ad26.COV2.S at low or high dose, single or two shots; several received placebo; per-sample allocation not given. Day 63 following the first vaccine or placebo injection was when the samples were taken. Ad26.COV2.S expressed prefusion-stabilized spike from the original Wuhan strain. The CDR3 is made up of 16 amino acids. The germline gives CDR1 SGHRS, CDR2 YFSETQ. V trimming: 0 bases; J trimming: 5 bases; junction bases outside the gene matches: 2. This clone was seen only a few times.

This TCR was recovered from a person aged 18-60 years who received the Ad26.COV2.S COVID-19 vaccine or a placebo. Sequencing used peripheral blood, obtained in a trial of Ad26.COV2.S vaccine versus placebo. This chain connects TRBV5-1 to TRBJ2-5, with TRBD2 matching over 15 bases. The CDR3 spells CASSLGTSGGAETQYF. CDR3 nucleotides: TGCGCCAGCAGCTTGGGGACTAGCGGGGGGGCCGAGACCCAGTACTTC.